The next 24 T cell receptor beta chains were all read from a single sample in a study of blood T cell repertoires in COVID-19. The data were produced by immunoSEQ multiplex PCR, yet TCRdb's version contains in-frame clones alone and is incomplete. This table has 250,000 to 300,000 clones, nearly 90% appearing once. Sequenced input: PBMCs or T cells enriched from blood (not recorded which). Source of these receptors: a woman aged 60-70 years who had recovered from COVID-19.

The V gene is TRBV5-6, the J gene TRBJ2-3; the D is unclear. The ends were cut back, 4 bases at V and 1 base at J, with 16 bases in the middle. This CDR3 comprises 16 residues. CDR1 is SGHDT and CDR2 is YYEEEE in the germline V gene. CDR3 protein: CASSRKQISGTDTQYF. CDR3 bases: TGTGCCAGCAGCCGGAAACAGATTTCTGGCACAGATACGCAGTATTTT.

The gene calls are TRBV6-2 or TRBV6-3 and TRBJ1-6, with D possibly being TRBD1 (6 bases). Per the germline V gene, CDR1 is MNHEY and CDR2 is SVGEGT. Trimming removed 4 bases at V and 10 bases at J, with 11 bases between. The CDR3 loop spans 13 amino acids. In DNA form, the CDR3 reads TGTGCCAGCAGTTTACAGGGTAGCTCACCCCTCCACTTT. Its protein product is CASSLQGSSPLHF.

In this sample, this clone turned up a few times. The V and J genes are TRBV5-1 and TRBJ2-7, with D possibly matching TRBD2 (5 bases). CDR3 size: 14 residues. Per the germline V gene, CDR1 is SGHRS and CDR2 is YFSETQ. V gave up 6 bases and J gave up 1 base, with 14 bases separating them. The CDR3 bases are TGCGCCAGCAAATTTTCGACGGGGTCCTACGAGCAGTACTTC. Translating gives CASKFSTGSYEQYF.

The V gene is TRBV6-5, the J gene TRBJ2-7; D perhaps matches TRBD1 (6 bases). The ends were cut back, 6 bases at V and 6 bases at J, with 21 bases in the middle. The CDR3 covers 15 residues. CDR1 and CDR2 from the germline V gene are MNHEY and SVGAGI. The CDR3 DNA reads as TGTGCCAGCAGGGACAGAACCTTCTTAGGCCTCGAGCAGTACTTC. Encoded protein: CASRDRTFLGLEQYF.

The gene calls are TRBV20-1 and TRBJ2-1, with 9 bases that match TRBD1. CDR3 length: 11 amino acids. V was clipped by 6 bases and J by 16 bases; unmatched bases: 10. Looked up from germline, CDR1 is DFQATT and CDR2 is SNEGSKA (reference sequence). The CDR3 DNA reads TGCAGTGCCCCATCCGGGACAGGGCGTTTCTTC. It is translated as CSAPSGTGRFF.

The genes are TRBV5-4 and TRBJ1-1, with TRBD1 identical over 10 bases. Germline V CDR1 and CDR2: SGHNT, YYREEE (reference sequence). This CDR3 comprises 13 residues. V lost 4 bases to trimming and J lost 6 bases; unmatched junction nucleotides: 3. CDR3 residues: CASSRTGGAEAFF. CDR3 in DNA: TGTGCCAGCAGCCGGACAGGGGGTGCTGAAGCTTTCTTT.

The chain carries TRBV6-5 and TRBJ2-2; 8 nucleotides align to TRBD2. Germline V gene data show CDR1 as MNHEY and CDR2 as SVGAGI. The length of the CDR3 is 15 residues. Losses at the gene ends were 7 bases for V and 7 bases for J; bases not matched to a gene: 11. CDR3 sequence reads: CASTSTSARGGELFF. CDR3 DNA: TGTGCCAGCACCTCGACTAGCGCAAGGGGCGGGGAGCTGTTTTTT.

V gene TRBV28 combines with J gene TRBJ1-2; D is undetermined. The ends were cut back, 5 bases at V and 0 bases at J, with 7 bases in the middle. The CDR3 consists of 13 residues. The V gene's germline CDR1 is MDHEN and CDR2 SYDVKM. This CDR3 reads CASSITANYGYTF. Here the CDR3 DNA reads TGTGCCAGCAGTATAACAGCTAACTATGGCTACACCTTC.

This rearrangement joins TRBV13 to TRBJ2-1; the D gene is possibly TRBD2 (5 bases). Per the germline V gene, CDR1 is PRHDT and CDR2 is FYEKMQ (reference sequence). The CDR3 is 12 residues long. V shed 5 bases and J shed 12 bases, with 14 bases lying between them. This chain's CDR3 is CASSPGNRAQFF. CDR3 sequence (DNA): TGTGCCAGCAGCCCGGGGAACCGAGCGCAGTTCTTC.

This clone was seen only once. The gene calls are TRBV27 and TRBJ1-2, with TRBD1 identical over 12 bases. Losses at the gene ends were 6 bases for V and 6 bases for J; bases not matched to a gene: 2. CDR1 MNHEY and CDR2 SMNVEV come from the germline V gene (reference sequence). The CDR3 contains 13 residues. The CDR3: CASRRDRGHGYTF. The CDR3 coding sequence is TGTGCCAGCAGGCGGGACAGGGGGCATGGCTACACCTTC.

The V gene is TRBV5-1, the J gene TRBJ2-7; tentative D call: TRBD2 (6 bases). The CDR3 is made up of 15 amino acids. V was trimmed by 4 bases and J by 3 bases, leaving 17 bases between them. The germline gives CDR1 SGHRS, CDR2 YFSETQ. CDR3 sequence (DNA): TGCGCCAGCAGCAACTTAGCGGAAAACGACTACGAGCAGTACTTC. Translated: CASSNLAENDYEQYF.

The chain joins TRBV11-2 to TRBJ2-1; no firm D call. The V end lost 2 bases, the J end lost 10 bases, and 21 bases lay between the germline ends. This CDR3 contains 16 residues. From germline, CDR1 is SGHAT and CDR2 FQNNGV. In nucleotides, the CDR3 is TGTGCCAGCAGCTTATGGTCTCAGAATGTCGCTTGGGAGCAGTTCTTC. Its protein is CASSLWSQNVAWEQFF. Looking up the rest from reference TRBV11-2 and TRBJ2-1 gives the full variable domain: EAGVAQSPRYKIIEKRQSVAFWCNPISGHATLYWYQQILGQGPKLLIQFQNNGVVDDSQLPKDRFSAERLKGVDSTLKIQPAKLEDSAVYLCASSLWSQNVAWEQFFGPGTRLTVL.

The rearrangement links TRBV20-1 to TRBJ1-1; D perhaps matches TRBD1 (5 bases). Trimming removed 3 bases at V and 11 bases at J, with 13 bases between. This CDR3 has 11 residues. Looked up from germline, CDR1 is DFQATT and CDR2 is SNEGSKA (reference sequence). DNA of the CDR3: TGCAGTGCTAGTCAAGGGGTCGATGCTTTCTTT. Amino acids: CSASQGVDAFF.

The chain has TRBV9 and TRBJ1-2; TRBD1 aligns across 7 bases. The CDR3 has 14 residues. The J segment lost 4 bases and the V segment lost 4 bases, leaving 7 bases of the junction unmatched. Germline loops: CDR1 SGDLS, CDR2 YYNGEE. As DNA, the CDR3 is TGTGCCAGCAGCTCGTACCGGGACAGCTATGGCTACACCTTC. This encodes CASSSYRDSYGYTF.

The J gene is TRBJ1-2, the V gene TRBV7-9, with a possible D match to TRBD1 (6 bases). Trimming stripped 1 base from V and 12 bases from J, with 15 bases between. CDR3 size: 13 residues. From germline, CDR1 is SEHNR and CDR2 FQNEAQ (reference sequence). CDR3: CASSLEGDMENTF. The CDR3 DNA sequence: TGTGCCAGCAGCTTAGAGGGGGACATGGAAAACACCTTC.

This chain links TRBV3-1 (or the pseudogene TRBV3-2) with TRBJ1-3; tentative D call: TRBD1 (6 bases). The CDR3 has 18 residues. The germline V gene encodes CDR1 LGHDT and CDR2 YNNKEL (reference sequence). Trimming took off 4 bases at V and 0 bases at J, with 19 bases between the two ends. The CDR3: CASSRTPLTGRSGNTIYF. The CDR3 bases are TGTGCCAGCAGCCGAACCCCACTAACAGGGCGCTCTGGAAACACCATATATTTT.

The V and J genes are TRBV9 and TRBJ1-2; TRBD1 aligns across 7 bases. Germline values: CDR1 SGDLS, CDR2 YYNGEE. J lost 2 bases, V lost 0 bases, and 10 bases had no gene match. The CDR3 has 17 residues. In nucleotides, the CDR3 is TGTGCCAGCAGCGTAGGGGACAGCCCGGCGGGGAACTATGGCTACACCTTC. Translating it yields CASSVGDSPAGNYGYTF.

CDR3 sequence (DNA): TGTGCCAGCAGCTTAGATACAGGCTATGGCTACACCTTC. The encoded protein is CASSLDTGYGYTF. J is TRBJ1-2 and V is TRBV11-3; a weak D match, TRBD1 (5 bases). The CDR3 runs to 13 residues. Trimming pared 0 bases from V and 4 bases from J, leaving 6 bases between. The germline CDR1 and CDR2 sequences are SGHNT and YENEEA.

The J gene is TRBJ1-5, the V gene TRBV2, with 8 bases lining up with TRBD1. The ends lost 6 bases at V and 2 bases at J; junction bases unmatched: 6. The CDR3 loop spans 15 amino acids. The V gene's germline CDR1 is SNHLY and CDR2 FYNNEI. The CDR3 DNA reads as TGTGCCAGCAGGCTAACAGGGGGGGGCAATCAGCCCCAGCATTTT. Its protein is CASRLTGGGNQPQHF.

The CDR3 DNA reads TGCAGTGCTAGTCGGGCGGGAGAGACCCAGTACTTC. It yields the protein CSASRAGETQYF. The V call is TRBV20-1, the J call TRBJ2-5; D may be TRBD2 (5 bases). The germline V gene has CDR1 DFQATT and CDR2 SNEGSKA (reference sequence). The CDR3 has 12 residues. Deletions cut 3 bases from V and 4 bases from J, with 9 bases between.

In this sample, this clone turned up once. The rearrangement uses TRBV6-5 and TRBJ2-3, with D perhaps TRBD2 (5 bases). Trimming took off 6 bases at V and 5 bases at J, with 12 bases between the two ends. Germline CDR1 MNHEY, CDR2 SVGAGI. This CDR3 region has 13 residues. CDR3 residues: CASRGANLDTQYF. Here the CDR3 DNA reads TGTGCCAGCAGGGGAGCAAACCTAGATACGCAGTATTTT.

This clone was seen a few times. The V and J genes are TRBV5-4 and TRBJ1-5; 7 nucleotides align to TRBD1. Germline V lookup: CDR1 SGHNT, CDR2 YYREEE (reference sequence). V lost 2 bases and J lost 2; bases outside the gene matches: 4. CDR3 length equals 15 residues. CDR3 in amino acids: CASSFTGDGNQPQHF. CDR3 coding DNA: TGTGCCAGCAGCTTTACAGGGGACGGCAATCAGCCCCAGCATTTT.

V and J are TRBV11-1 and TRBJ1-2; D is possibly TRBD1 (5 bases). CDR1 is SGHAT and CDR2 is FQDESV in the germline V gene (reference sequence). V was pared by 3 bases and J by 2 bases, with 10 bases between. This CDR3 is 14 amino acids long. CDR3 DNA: TGTGCCAGCAGCTTCAGGGCCGAAAACTATGGCTACACCTTC. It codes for CASSFRAENYGYTF.

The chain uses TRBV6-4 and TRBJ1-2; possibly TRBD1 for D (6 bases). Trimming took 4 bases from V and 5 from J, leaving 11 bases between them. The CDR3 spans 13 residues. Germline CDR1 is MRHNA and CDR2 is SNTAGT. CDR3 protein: CASSAGTLYGYTF. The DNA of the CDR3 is TGTGCCAGCAGTGCGGGGACACTTTATGGCTACACCTTC.